The source of this T cell receptor beta chain is a study of tumor-infiltrating lymphocytes in primary liver carcinoma. Study background: The five patients, who were men and women, ranged in age from 30 to 69 years. Tumors were stage T1-T3 N0M0, roughly 4 to 11 cm across.

RNA was extracted from whole blood without cell sorting, alongside germline DNA. About 4 milliliters of peripheral blood were gathered ahead of the operation. On this clonotype itself: Its matching antigen is unknown. At one of its ends the junction is not consistent with the germline gene, which may arise from a read error.

A primer matching the constant region was used to make TCR beta cDNA from 500 to 650 ng of total RNA. The TCR beta library was amplified through three nested multiplex PCR rounds in a modified ARM-PCR procedure. PCR rounds one and two used TRBV1-TRBV30 forward primers with a C-beta reverse primer for approximately 11 cycles each. TCRdb reprocessed the multiplex PCR reads via MiXCR and lists one record per CDR3 protein. The data contain fewer than 350,000 distinct CDR3 sequences, about two thirds of them seen just once; the ten biggest clones take up about 6.3%. This CDR3 is built from 15 residues. CDR1 is SGHAT and CDR2 is FQNNGV in the germline V gene. Study observations and caveats: It was tumor-adjacent and tumor-blood pairs that overlapped less than tumor region pairs did.

The sequence derives from a man aged 40-55 years with primary liver carcinoma and hepatitis B virus infection. The sequenced sample consisted of peripheral blood. This chain joins TRBV11-2 and TRBJ2-5; TRBD2 matches at 8 bases. CDR3 DNA: TGTGCCAGCAGCTTGGGCGGGAGGTTGCGGGAGAACCAGTACTTC. Encoded protein: CASSLGGRLRENQYF.